Listed below are T cell receptor beta chains from one sample, sequenced in a study of T cells in Graves' hyperthyroidism and ophthalmopathy. One entry per CDR3 protein results from TCRdb running MiXCR on the multiplex PCR reads. The data contain around 440,000 distinct CDR3 sequences, more than 15% of them singletons. The sequenced sample consisted of blood. These receptors were collected from a woman in her late teens or twenties with Graves' hyperthyroidism. Both conserved end residues are part of each CDR3. D genes are given only for firm matches. Only part of the rows carry a size: once, few, many, or a class if the clone is expanded.

abundance	v_gene	d_gene	j_gene	CDR3aa	CDR3nt
few	TRBV12-3/TRBV12-4	TRBD1	TRBJ2-7	CASRQTGDSYYEQYF	TGTGCCAGCAGGCAAACAGGGGACAGCTACTACGAGCAGTACTTC
NA	TRBV12-3/TRBV12-4	TRBD1	TRBJ2-3	CASSLLGTGNTDTQYF	TGTGCCAGCAGTTTGCTAGGGACAGGGAACACAGATACGCAGTATTTT
many	TRBV7-3	TRBD1	TRBJ2-1	CASSLTPGQGRNEQFF	TGTGCCAGCAGCTTAACGCCAGGACAGGGGCGCAATGAGCAGTTCTTC
many	TRBV3-1	TRBD2	TRBJ2-5	CASKRTSGGETQYF	TGTGCCAGCAAACGGACTAGCGGTGGTGAGACCCAGTACTTC
many	TRBV9	NA	TRBJ1-5	CASSVGDSNQPQHF	TGTGCCAGCAGCGTAGGGGATAGCAATCAGCCCCAGCATTTT
medium-sized	TRBV6-5	TRBD2	TRBJ2-2	CASSYSAGTGELFF	TGTGCCAGCAGTTACTCAGCGGGGACCGGGGAGCTGTTTTTT
many	TRBV28	NA	TRBJ1-2	CASRPQGDYGYTF	TGTGCCAGCAGACCTCAGGGAGACTATGGCTACACCTTC
many	TRBV5-1	TRBD1	TRBJ2-7	CASSLGTRDSVLYEQYF	TGCGCCAGCAGCTTGGGAACCCGGGACAGCGTTCTCTACGAGCAGTACTTC
many	TRBV4-2	TRBD2	TRBJ2-1	CASSQELSGSVYNEQFF	TGTGCCAGCAGCCAAGAATTGAGCGGGAGCGTCTACAATGAGCAGTTCTTC
many	TRBV18	TRBD2	TRBJ2-5	CASSPPGLAFQETQYF	TGTGCCAGCTCACCTCCGGGACTAGCGTTTCAAGAGACCCAGTACTTC
many	TRBV12-3/TRBV12-4	TRBD1	TRBJ2-1	CASSQQGAWRGLYNEQFF	TGTGCCAGCAGTCAACAGGGGGCCTGGCGGGGGCTTTACAATGAGCAGTTCTTC
many	TRBV12-3/TRBV12-4	TRBD1	TRBJ1-1	CASRRSWTGLTEAFF	TGTGCCAGCAGGCGGAGCTGGACAGGGCTAACTGAAGCTTTCTTT
many	TRBV6-1	NA	TRBJ1-5	CASHPASSNQPQHF	TGTGCCAGCCATCCGGCTAGTAGCAATCAGCCCCAGCATTTT
many	TRBV2	TRBD2	TRBJ2-7	CASRPYRGLAGGPYEQYF	TGTGCCAGCAGACCTTACCGAGGACTAGCGGGGGGGCCCTACGAGCAGTACTTC
NA	TRBV7-9	NA	TRBJ2-5	CASSPRGDETQYF	TGTGCCAGCAGCCCTAGGGGCGACGAGACCCAGTACTTC
NA	TRBV2	NA	TRBJ1-1	CASSLRSLGMAFF	TGTGCCAGCAGCCTAAGGAGTCTTGGGATGGCTTTCTTT
many	TRBV12-3/TRBV12-4	NA	TRBJ2-7	CASSVRVREQYF	TGTGCCAGCAGTGTCAGGGTCCGCGAGCAGTACTTC
many	TRBV9	TRBD1	TRBJ2-1	CASSASGTGTYNEQFF	TGTGCCAGCAGCGCTTCCGGGACAGGGACCTACAATGAGCAGTTCTTC
many	TRBV29-1	NA	TRBJ1-1	CSVEGIGSTEAFF	TGCAGCGTTGAGGGCATTGGGAGCACTGAAGCTTTCTTT
NA	TRBV20-1	NA	TRBJ2-3	CSARLANTDTQYF	TGCAGTGCTAGACTCGCGAACACAGATACGCAGTATTTT
NA	TRBV4-1	NA	TRBJ1-5	CASSQVRGIENQPQHF	TGCGCCAGCAGCCAAGTTAGAGGGATTGAAAATCAGCCCCAGCATTTT
many	TRBV7-3	TRBD2	TRBJ2-5	CASSHSGTSGGAKTQYF	TGTGCCAGCAGCCACTCCGGGACTAGCGGGGGGGCGAAGACCCAGTACTTC
many	TRBV12-3/TRBV12-4	NA	TRBJ2-7	CASSRSGTSEEQYF	TGTGCCAGCAGTCGATCCGGGACCTCTGAGGAGCAGTACTTC
many	TRBV12-5	NA	TRBJ2-1	CASGSITLMPEAREQFF	TGTGCTAGTGGTTCCATAACACTAATGCCCGAGGCCAGGGAGCAGTTCTTC
many	TRBV4-1	NA	TRBJ1-5	CASSQASGGNQPQHF	TGCGCCAGCAGCCAGGCCAGCGGGGGCAATCAGCCCCAGCATTTT
many	TRBV12-3/TRBV12-4	NA	TRBJ1-2	CASSLSPRGMAGYTF	TGTGCCAGCAGTTTGTCCCCGCGAGGCATGGCCGGCTACACCTTC
many	TRBV12-5	NA	TRBJ2-7	CASGLTLTSEQYF	TGTGCTAGTGGTTTGACGCTAACGAGCGAGCAGTACTTC
NA	TRBV6-1	TRBD2	TRBJ2-3	CASRGLATDTQYF	TGTGCCAGCAGAGGACTAGCCACAGATACGCAGTATTTT
many	TRBV12-3/TRBV12-4	TRBD1	TRBJ1-6	CASRRQGNSPLHF	TGTGCCAGCAGACGACAGGGCAATTCACCCCTCCACTTT
many	TRBV6-1	NA	TRBJ2-3	CASTTFTGHLTDTQYF	TGTGCCAGCACAACCTTTACTGGACACCTCACAGATACGCAGTATTTT
few	TRBV5-5	TRBD2	TRBJ2-1	CASSLLAGVGYNEQFF	TGTGCCAGCAGCTTGCTAGCGGGAGTGGGCTACAATGAGCAGTTCTTC
NA	TRBV7-9	TRBD1	TRBJ1-6	CASSLAATGGKYNSPLHF	TGTGCCAGCAGCTTAGCGGCCACAGGGGGCAAGTATAATTCACCCCTCCACTTT
many	TRBV20-1	TRBD2	TRBJ2-5	CSARDSSGTSGQETQYF	TGCAGTGCTAGAGACTCGAGCGGGACTAGCGGACAAGAGACCCAGTACTTC
NA	TRBV9	NA	TRBJ2-3	CASSSDSYTQYF	TGTGCCAGCAGTTCGGACTCGTATACGCAGTATTTT
NA	TRBV5-1	TRBD1	TRBJ1-4	CASSALTGVNEKLFF	TGCGCCAGCAGCGCCTTGACAGGGGTTAATGAAAAACTGTTTTTT
once	TRBV30	TRBD2	TRBJ2-1	CAGLGGRANEQFF	TGTGCCGGGCTCGGCGGGAGGGCCAATGAGCAGTTCTTC
many	TRBV12-3/TRBV12-4	TRBD1	TRBJ1-1	CASKTQGGNTEAFF	TGTGCCAGCAAAACTCAGGGGGGTAACACTGAAGCTTTCTTT